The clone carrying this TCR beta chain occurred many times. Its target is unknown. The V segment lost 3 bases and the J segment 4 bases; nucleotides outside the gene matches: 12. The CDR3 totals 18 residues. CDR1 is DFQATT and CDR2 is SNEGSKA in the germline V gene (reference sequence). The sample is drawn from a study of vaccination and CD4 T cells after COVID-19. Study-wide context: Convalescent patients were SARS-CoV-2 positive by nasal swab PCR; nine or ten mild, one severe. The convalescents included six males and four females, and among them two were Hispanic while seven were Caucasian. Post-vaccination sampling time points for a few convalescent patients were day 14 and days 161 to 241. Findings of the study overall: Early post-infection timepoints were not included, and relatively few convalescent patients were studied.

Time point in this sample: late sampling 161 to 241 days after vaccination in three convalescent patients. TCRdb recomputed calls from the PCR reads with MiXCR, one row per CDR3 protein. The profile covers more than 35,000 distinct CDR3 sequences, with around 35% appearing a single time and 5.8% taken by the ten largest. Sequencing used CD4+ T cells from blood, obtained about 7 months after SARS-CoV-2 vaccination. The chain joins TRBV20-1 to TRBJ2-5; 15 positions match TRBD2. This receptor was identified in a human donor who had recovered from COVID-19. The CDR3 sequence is CSASSGTSGRQVGETQYF. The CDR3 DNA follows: TGCAGTGCTAGTTCCGGGACTAGCGGGAGGCAAGTAGGAGAGACCCAGTACTTC.